Listed below are T cell receptor beta chains from one sample, sequenced in a study of response to subunit inactivated influenza vaccine. TCRdb processed the RT-PCR reads anew with MiXCR; each CDR3 protein has one entry. Altogether over 800,000 distinct CDR3 sequences are present, around 20% being singletons, with the ten largest covering 10%. The sample here was PBMCs from blood, taken about 5 days after vaccination. The receptors here all came from a man in his fifties or sixties who received an inactivated influenza vaccine. Both conserved end residues are part of each CDR3. D genes are given only for firm matches. Clone size is not always given. Where it is, it says once, few, many or a class for expanded clones.

>-|TRBV29-1|-|TRBJ2-7
TGCAGCGTAGCAAACGCGACCTACGAGCAGTACTTC
CSVANATYEQYF
>TRBD2|TRBV20-1|once|TRBJ2-5
TGCAGTGCTAGAGATCAAGGACTAGAAGAGACCCAGTACTTC
CSARDQGLEETQYF
>-|TRBV24-1|-|TRBJ2-1
TGTGCCACCAGTGATTCGGGGTATGATGAGCAGTTCTTC
CATSDSGYDEQFF
>-|TRBV13|once|TRBJ1-5
TGTGCCAGCGGCCCTGGGCCGAATCAGCCCCAGCATTTT
CASGPGPNQPQHF
>TRBD2|TRBV10-3|few|TRBJ2-1
TGTGCCATCAGTGCAGCTAGCGGGAGCTCCTACAATGAGCAGTTCTTC
CAISAASGSSYNEQFF
>TRBD2|TRBV6-4|few|TRBJ2-3
TGTGCCAGCAGTGGGGGACTAGCGGGAGGGCCCAGCACAGATACGCAGTATTTT
CASSGGLAGGPSTDTQYF
>TRBD1|TRBV2|few|TRBJ1-1
TGTGCCAACTCGGACAGGGTGAACACTGAAGCTTTCTTT
CANSDRVNTEAFF
>-|TRBV12-3/TRBV12-4|few|TRBJ2-3
TGTGCCAGCAGTTTAGCGCACAGGGAAGATACGCAGTATTTT
CASSLAHREDTQYF
>-|TRBV10-3|-|TRBJ2-7
TGTGCCATCGCAGGGACAAATTCCTACGAGCAGTACTTC
CAIAGTNSYEQYF
>TRBD1|TRBV5-6|-|TRBJ1-6
TGTGCCAGCAGCTTGGATACCGGGACAGGGGGTTCACCCCTCCACTTT
CASSLDTGTGGSPLHF
>-|TRBV30|-|TRBJ2-7
TGTGCCTGGAGTGACAGTTTTTCCTTTTACGAGCAGTACTTC
CAWSDSFSFYEQYF
>-|TRBV5-4|-|TRBJ1-1
TGTGCCAGCAGCCGCCTGATTGCGGCGAACACTGAAGCTTTCTTT
CASSRLIAANTEAFF
>TRBD1|TRBV29-1|many|TRBJ2-1
TGCAGCGCTGCGGACAGGGGATACAATGAGCAGTTCTTC
CSAADRGYNEQFF